The 20 T cell receptor beta chains presented below share a single source sample, sequenced in a study of blood T cell repertoires in COVID-19. The repertoire was sequenced with immunoSEQ multiplex PCR; TCRdb's copy has only in-frame clones and lacks some. Of tens of thousands of clones listed, around three quarters are singletons. The sample was peripheral blood. The receptors were sampled from a man aged 55 to 69 with acute or convalescent COVID-19.

This clone was seen a few times. The gene calls are TRBV7-3 and TRBJ1-2, with unresolved D. The CDR3 extends over 16 amino acids. Germline V gene sequence: CDR1 SGHTA, CDR2 FQGTGA. Trimming removed 2 bases from V and 1 base from J, with 14 bases in between. The CDR3 region has the DNA TGTGCCAGCAGCTTAGAGGTTGGTGGGTTTAACTATGGCTACACCTTC. This encodes CASSLEVGGFNYGYTF.

The rearrangement links TRBV11-2 to TRBJ1-5; 9 bases are a match to TRBD1. Germline values: CDR1 SGHAT, CDR2 FQNNGV. Trimming cost V 0 bases and J 4 bases; bases outside gene matches: 4. This CDR3 is 16 amino acids long. DNA for the CDR3: TGTGCCAGCAGCTTAGATCGAGGACAGGGGAATCAGCCCCAGCATTTT. Protein product: CASSLDRGQGNQPQHF.

V gene TRBV5-1 combines with J gene TRBJ1-1; weak D call: TRBD1 (6 bases). V dropped 3 bases and J dropped 2 bases, with 11 bases sitting between them. CDR1 and CDR2 (germline): SGHRS, YFSETQ. The CDR3 spans 14 residues. CDR3 DNA sequence: TGCGCCAGCAGCTGGGACATTAGTAACACTGAAGCTTTCTTT. Amino acid sequence: CASSWDISNTEAFF.

V gene TRBV10-3 combines with J gene TRBJ1-1; no definite D call. V dropped 4 bases and J dropped 1 base, with 10 bases sitting between them. Germline CDR1 and CDR2: ENHRY and SYGVKD. This CDR3 is built from 14 residues. The CDR3 DNA follows: TGTGCCATCAGTGCGCGGGGTACGAACACTGAAGCTTTCTTT. It specifies CAISARGTNTEAFF.

The J gene is TRBJ1-5, the V gene TRBV24-1; no firm D call. CDR3 length equals 14 residues. V was shortened by 4 bases and J by 0 bases, with 6 bases between the two germline ends. Germline loops: CDR1 KGHDR, CDR2 SFDVKD. CDR3 region: CATSEGDSNQPQHF. The CDR3 DNA follows: TGTGCCACCAGTGAGGGAGATAGCAATCAGCCCCAGCATTTT.

The V and J genes are TRBV10-1 and TRBJ1-2, with 7 bases identical to TRBD1. The CDR3 has 14 residues. Germline CDR1 WNHNN, CDR2 SYGVQD (reference sequence). The V segment lost 2 bases and the J segment 3 bases; nucleotides outside the gene matches: 3. The CDR3 spells CASSEAGTDYGYTF. For the CDR3, the DNA is TGCGCCAGCAGTGAGGCCGGGACAGACTATGGCTACACCTTC.

On this clone: The identical CDR3 is also encoded by other nucleotide sequences in the sample. In nucleotides, the CDR3 is TGTGCCGCACGTCGGGGGGGTACCGGGGAGCTGTTTTTT. Its translation is CAARRGGTGELFF. The gene calls are TRBV3-1 (or the pseudogene TRBV3-2) and TRBJ2-2, with 8 bases fitting TRBD2. CDR3 length: 13 amino acids. Germline CDR1 is LGHDT and CDR2 is YNNKEL (reference sequence). After removal of 11 bases from V and 5 bases from J, the junction contained 7 bases not matched to a gene.

The V gene is TRBV2, the J gene TRBJ2-5; 9 positions agree with TRBD1. The CDR3 loop spans 14 amino acids. Per the germline V gene, CDR1 is SNHLY and CDR2 is FYNNEI. After removal of 4 bases from V and 5 bases from J, the junction contained 5 bases not matched to a gene. CDR3 residues: CASSGDRAMETQYF. CDR3 sequence (DNA): TGTGCCAGCAGTGGGGACAGGGCGATGGAGACCCAGTACTTC.

This sequence joins TRBV7-9 and TRBJ2-3, with 9 positions matching TRBD1. The CDR3 runs to 16 residues. J was trimmed by 3 bases and V by 5 bases; bases with no gene match: 9. Germline values: CDR1 SEHNR, CDR2 FQNEAQ (reference sequence). This CDR3 is CASSPTGGRRTDTQYF. Written as DNA, the CDR3 is TGTGCCAGCAGCCCCACAGGGGGCCGTCGGACAGATACGCAGTATTTT.

The chain carries TRBV6-1 and TRBJ2-2; 9 nucleotides agree with TRBD2. The CDR3 spans 15 residues. V lost 3 bases, J lost 6 bases, and 5 bases stayed unmatched. Germline loops: CDR1 MNHNS, CDR2 SASEGT. CDR3 in amino acids: CASSELAGASGELFF. DNA for the CDR3: TGTGCCAGCAGTGAGTTAGCGGGGGCTTCCGGGGAGCTGTTTTTT.

Only a few counts were recorded for this clone. Other nucleotide sequences in the sample specify the same CDR3. The chain recombines TRBV18 with TRBJ1-5, with a tentative D call TRBD1 (5 bases). Trimming removed 3 bases at V and 4 bases at J, with 7 bases between. Germline CDR1 and CDR2: KGHSH and LQKENI. CDR3 length: 13 amino acids. CDR3 in DNA: TGTGCCAGCTCACCCCAGGGTAATCAGCCCCAGCATTTT. This codes for CASSPQGNQPQHF.

The chain has TRBV6-5 and TRBJ1-5; D is possibly TRBD1 (5 bases). The CDR3 runs to 15 residues. Trimming shortened V by 6 bases and J by 2 bases, and 14 bases separated the two germline ends. Germline CDR1 reads MNHEY; CDR2 reads SVGAGI. CDR3 in amino acids: CASSLEGRGNQPQHF. In nucleotides, the CDR3 is TGTGCCAGCAGCCTGGAGGGGCGAGGCAATCAGCCCCAGCATTTT.

CDR3 DNA sequence: TGCGCCAGCAGCTTGCTCGCCGCGGGGAGGGATACGCAGTATTTT. Translated: CASSLLAAGRDTQYF. The gene calls are TRBV5-1 and TRBJ2-3, with D maybe TRBD2 (6 bases). This CDR3 comprises 15 residues. Trimming stripped 1 base from V and 6 bases from J, with 15 bases between. Per germline, CDR1 SGHRS and CDR2 YFSETQ.

The chain links TRBV12-3 or TRBV12-4 to TRBJ2-1; 11 bases fit TRBD1. The CDR3 has 13 residues. The trim removed 6 bases at V and 7 bases at J, leaving 2 bases unmatched. CDR3 sequence reads: CASSRDRGNEQFF. In DNA form, the CDR3 reads TGTGCCAGCAGCCGGGACAGGGGGAATGAGCAGTTCTTC.

This clone was counted only a few times. The V call is TRBV6-5, the J call TRBJ2-5, with 12 bases identical to TRBD2. The CDR3 totals 15 residues. Germline CDR1 MNHEY, CDR2 SVGAGI. After removal of 8 bases from V and 6 bases from J, the junction contained 10 bases not matched to a gene. CDR3 in amino acids: CASALQLAGGQTQYF. In nucleotides, the CDR3 is TGTGCCAGCGCCCTCCAACTAGCGGGGGGACAGACCCAGTACTTC.

V usage is TRBV29-1 and J usage is TRBJ2-3; 12 bases match TRBD2. The CDR3 spans 14 residues. CDR1 SQVTM and CDR2 ANQGSEA come from the germline V gene. Trimming removed 5 bases from V and 5 bases from J; junction bases left unmatched: 5. The CDR3 coding sequence is TGCAGCGTTTCTAGCGGGGGGGCCGGAGATACGCAGTATTTT. It translates to CSVSSGGAGDTQYF.

CDR3 coding DNA: TGTGCCTGGAGTGTACGCCCCTACATAGGGAGTCATAATTCACCCCTCCACTTT. Amino acid sequence: CAWSVRPYIGSHNSPLHF. J is TRBJ1-6 and V is TRBV30; no reliable D call. Trimming took 0 bases from V and 5 from J, leaving 20 bases between them. This CDR3 comprises 18 residues. Germline V gene lookup returns CDR1 GTSNPN and CDR2 SVGIG (reference sequence).

The V gene is TRBV5-1, the J gene TRBJ2-3; tentative D call: TRBD1 (6 bases). Germline assignment: CDR1 SGHRS and CDR2 YFSETQ. Trimming took 0 bases from V and 6 from J, leaving 17 bases between them. CDR3 length equals 16 residues. The CDR3 here is CASSLDRATQGDTQYF. As DNA, the CDR3 is TGCGCCAGCAGCTTGGATCGGGCTACTCAGGGGGATACGCAGTATTTT.

Notes on this clone: One end of the junction does not line up with germline, which may come from a read error. The chain recombines TRBV7-7 with TRBJ2-1, with TRBD2 identical over 12 bases. The CDR3 is 15 residues long. The germline V gene has CDR1 SSHAT and CDR2 FNYEAQ (reference sequence). CDR3 protein: CASSSNGLAGNEQFF. In DNA form, the CDR3 reads TGTGCTAGCAGCTCCAACGGACTAGCGGGGAATGAGCAGTTCTTC.

The chain links TRBV5-1 to TRBJ1-5; D gene uncertain. The CDR3 has 17 amino acids. The V end was cut by 4 bases, the J end by 0 bases, with 17 bases between. CDR1 is SGHRS and CDR2 is YFSETQ in the germline V gene. CDR3 sequence reads: CASSPGNAPYSNQPQHF. In nucleotides, the CDR3 is TGCGCCAGCAGCCCCGGGAACGCGCCATATAGCAATCAGCCCCAGCATTTT.